This paragraph reports one T cell receptor beta chain. These data are taken from a study of T cell changes during pregnancy in multiple sclerosis. TCRdb's table, derived via immunoSEQ multiplex PCR, lists solely in-frame clones and lacks some. In the table there are some 61,000 clones, around 90% of which are singletons. The material was peripheral blood, obtained in the second trimester of pregnancy. This receptor was taken from a female donor with multiple sclerosis, enrolled in a pregnancy study.

CDR3 nucleotides: TGTGCCAGCAGCTTAGCCAGCGGGGGGCAAGAGACCCAGTACTTC. As protein: CASSLASGGQETQYF. This sequence joins TRBV7-2 and TRBJ2-5; the match to TRBD2 covers 9 bases. The J segment lost 2 bases and the V segment lost 0 bases, leaving 1 base of the junction unmatched. This CDR3 is built from 15 residues. CDR1 is SGHTA, CDR2 FQGNSA, per germline.